The 21 T cell receptor beta chains listed next were all sequenced from one sample in a study of chemoradiotherapy in HPV16-positive cancers. Repertoires were generated with immunoSEQ multiplex PCR, while TCRdb's copy carries only in-frame clones and drops some. The table lists approximately 9,700 clones, about four fifths of them singletons. The source material was tumor tissue, sampled from a patient who underwent chemoradiotherapy. Receptors originate from a human donor with HPV-associated anogenital cancer.

This chain connects TRBV6-6 to TRBJ2-5; D ambiguous. The V gene's germline CDR1 is MNHNY and CDR2 SVGAGI (reference sequence). The V end was cut by 2 bases, the J end by 5 bases, with 6 bases between. The CDR3 consists of 12 residues. The CDR3 loop is CASSYPRETQYF. For the CDR3, the DNA is TGTGCCAGCAGTTACCCTCGGGAGACCCAGTACTTC.

The rearrangement joins TRBV10-3 to TRBJ1-5; 7 bases line up with TRBD1. Germline CDR1 is ENHRY and CDR2 is SYGVKD. The V gene end was trimmed by 10 bases and the J gene end by 4 bases; junction bases not matched to a gene: 4. The CDR3 consists of 12 residues. The DNA of the CDR3 is TGTGCCACCGGGACAGAGAATCAGCCCCAGCATTTT. It yields the protein CATGTENQPQHF.

This chain uses TRBV19 with TRBJ1-2, with D possibly TRBD1 on 6 matching bases. Germline assignment: CDR1 LNHDA and CDR2 SQIVND (reference sequence). The germline V and J ends were trimmed by 7 bases and 2 bases, with 17 bases remaining between them. This CDR3 comprises 15 residues. The chain's CDR3 is CASNPTGRRNYGYTF. In DNA, the CDR3 is TGTGCCAGTAACCCAACAGGGCGCCGGAACTATGGCTACACCTTC.

V usage is TRBV19 and J usage is TRBJ2-1, with D perhaps TRBD1 (6 bases). CDR1 is LNHDA and CDR2 is SQIVND in the germline V gene (reference sequence). Trimming stripped 5 bases from V and 6 bases from J, with 17 bases between. There are 15 residues in the CDR3. CDR3 sequence reads: CASSGPRLGGNEQFF. As DNA, the CDR3 is TGTGCCAGTAGTGGGCCTCGCCTAGGGGGCAATGAGCAGTTCTTC.

This chain links TRBV7-8 with TRBJ1-1; possible D gene TRBD1, 6 bases. This CDR3 is 16 amino acids long. Trimming took 5 bases from V and 5 from J, leaving 21 bases between them. CDR1 and CDR2 (germline): SGHVS, FQNEAQ. CDR3 sequence (DNA): TGTGCCAGCAGCACGGACGGGCCTCATAGGGGGACTGAAGCTTTCTTT. It specifies CASSTDGPHRGTEAFF. Supplemented by reference TRBV7-8 and TRBJ1-1, the full variable domain reads GAGVSQSPRYKVAKRGQDVALRCDPISGHVSLFWYQQALGQGPEFLTYFQNEAQLDKSGLPSDRFFAERPEGSVSTLKIQRTQQEDSAVYLCASSTDGPHRGTEAFFGQGTRLTVV.

The chain recombines TRBV5-1 with TRBJ1-1, with D unresolved. The CDR3 is made up of 13 amino acids. CDR1 and CDR2 (germline): SGHRS, YFSETQ. V was shortened by 0 bases and J by 1 base, with 4 bases between the two germline ends. CDR3 nucleotide sequence: TGCGCCAGCAGCTTGGCGTGGAACACTGAAGCTTTCTTT. The encoded protein is CASSLAWNTEAFF.

A single count supports this clone. At one end the junction does not follow the germline gene, possibly because of a read error. The chain has TRBV6-1 and TRBJ1-3, with D possibly matching TRBD1 (5 bases). The CDR3 length is 14 residues. Germline V lookup: CDR1 MNHNS, CDR2 SASEGT. CDR3 sequence: CASNEGGGANTIYF. The CDR3 DNA reads TGTGCCAGCAATGAAGGCGGGGGAGCAAACACCATATATTTT.

V is TRBV28 and J is TRBJ2-2; unclear D gene. V shed 6 bases and J shed 5 bases, with 7 bases lying between them. Germline V gene data show CDR1 as MDHEN and CDR2 as SYDVKM. The CDR3 sequence is 12 residues long. The CDR3 reads CASSRRTGELFF. Written as DNA, the CDR3 is TGTGCCAGCAGCCGGAGAACCGGGGAGCTGTTTTTT.

This chain connects TRBV6-5 to TRBJ1-1; no reliable D call. The CDR3 extends over 13 amino acids. CDR1 is MNHEY, CDR2 SVGAGI, per germline. V was clipped by 8 bases and J by 1 base, with 11 bases between them. DNA for the CDR3: TGTGCCAGCCGCGTTCAGAAGAACACTGAAGCTTTCTTT. Amino acids: CASRVQKNTEAFF.

The chain couples TRBV7-3 to TRBJ2-2; D is unclear. CDR3 size: 15 residues. With 0 bases removed from V and 6 bases from J, the gap between germline ends came to 11 bases. Germline V lookup: CDR1 SGHTA, CDR2 FQGTGA. The CDR3 DNA is TGTGCCAGCAGCTTAACGGTGTACGGCGCCGGGGAGCTGTTTTTT. It yields the protein CASSLTVYGAGELFF. The whole variable domain, remainder taken from reference TRBV7-3 and TRBJ2-2, is GAGVSQTPSNKVTEKGKYVELRCDPISGHTALYWYRQSLGQGPEFLIYFQGTGAADDSGLPNDRFFAVRPEGSVSTLKIQRTERGDSAVYLCASSLTVYGAGELFFGEGSRLTVL.

The chain has TRBV6-4 and TRBJ2-7; the D gene is possibly TRBD2 (6 bases). With 11 bases removed from V and 5 bases from J, the gap between germline ends came to 16 bases. The CDR3 loop spans 12 amino acids. The germline gives CDR1 MRHNA, CDR2 SNTAGT. This CDR3 is CALHPTGDEQYF. Written as DNA, the CDR3 is TGTGCCTTACACCCCACGGGGGACGAGCAGTACTTC.

CDR3 loop: CASRPQGSSYEQYF. The CDR3 region has the DNA TGCGCCAGCAGACCACAGGGTTCGTCCTACGAGCAGTACTTC. The rearrangement links TRBV5-1 to TRBJ2-7; D possibly corresponds to TRBD1 (6 bases). Trimming stripped 5 bases from V and 1 base from J, with 13 bases between. Germline V gene data show CDR1 as SGHRS and CDR2 as YFSETQ. The CDR3 extends over 14 amino acids.

This clone was picked up a small number of times. This sequence joins TRBV2 and TRBJ1-2; unclear D gene. The CDR3 contains 12 residues. Germline-derived CDR1 and CDR2 are SNHLY and FYNNEI. V shed 3 bases and J shed 5 bases, with 7 bases lying between them. DNA for the CDR3: TGTGCCAGCAGTGAGTTTCCTTATGGCTACACCTTC. This codes for CASSEFPYGYTF.

The chain recombines TRBV7-9 with TRBJ1-6; the D gene is possibly TRBD1 (5 bases). V gave up 4 bases and J gave up 9 bases, with 16 bases separating them. This CDR3 contains 15 residues. The V gene's germline CDR1 is SEHNR and CDR2 FQNEAQ (reference sequence). Written as DNA, the CDR3 is TGTGCCAGCAGCTCCACAACAGGAGTCCGTTCACCCCTCCACTTT. As protein: CASSSTTGVRSPLHF.

V usage is TRBV19 and J usage is TRBJ2-7; the match to TRBD1 covers 9 bases. CDR1 LNHDA and CDR2 SQIVND come from the germline V gene (reference sequence). The V and J ends lost 5 bases and 3 bases, in that order; junction bases with no gene match: 8. There are 15 residues in the CDR3. CDR3 sequence reads: CASSPRTGASYEQYF. The CDR3 DNA sequence: TGTGCCAGTAGTCCCCGGACAGGGGCCAGCTACGAGCAGTACTTC.

This chain links TRBV7-8 with TRBJ1-1; D is perhaps TRBD1 (5 bases). CDR1 is SGHVS, CDR2 FQNEAQ, per germline. Trimming shortened V by 5 bases and J by 7 bases, and 14 bases separated the two germline ends. The CDR3 loop spans 13 amino acids. Written as DNA, the CDR3 is TGTGCCAGCAGCCCCTGGGGACCAGTTGAAGCTTTCTTT. Its protein is CASSPWGPVEAFF.

This chain connects TRBV28 to TRBJ2-4; TRBD1 matches 7 bases. The CDR3 is 16 amino acids. Trimming cost V 5 bases and J 9 bases; bases outside gene matches: 16. The germline V gene encodes CDR1 MDHEN and CDR2 SYDVKM. The CDR3 DNA reads as TGTGCCAGCAGTCAAACCCAGACAGGGAGCTTCGGCATTCAGTACTTC. Translated, it gives CASSQTQTGSFGIQYF.

This chain links TRBV5-1 with TRBJ2-3; tentative D call: TRBD2 (7 bases). CDR3 size: 15 residues. Germline CDR1 is SGHRS and CDR2 is YFSETQ. V lost 4 bases to trimming and J lost 4 bases, with 16 bases between them. Written as DNA, the CDR3 is TGCGCCAGCAGCCTCATGGGGGGGGCAGCAGATACGCAGTATTTT. Its translation is CASSLMGGAADTQYF.

The genes are TRBV9 and TRBJ2-5; D might be TRBD2 (6 bases). CDR3 length: 13 amino acids. CDR1 is SGDLS, CDR2 YYNGEE, per germline. V was clipped by 4 bases and J by 2 bases, with 9 bases between them. CDR3 in DNA: TGTGCCAGCAGCCGGGACTGGCAAGAGACCCAGTACTTC. This sequence encodes CASSRDWQETQYF.

This chain links TRBV7-9 with TRBJ1-1; D may be TRBD1 (6 bases). The CDR3 contains 13 residues. Germline V CDR1 and CDR2: SEHNR, FQNEAQ (reference sequence). V lost 5 bases and J lost 0, with 7 bases in between. The CDR3 loop is CASSQGMNTEAFF. As DNA, the CDR3 is TGTGCCAGCAGCCAGGGGATGAACACTGAAGCTTTCTTT.

The chain is built from TRBV5-1 and TRBJ2-2; a weak D match, TRBD1 (6 bases). With 4 bases removed from V and 1 base from J, the gap between germline ends came to 8 bases. The CDR3 sequence is 14 residues long. Looked up from germline, CDR1 is SGHRS and CDR2 is YFSETQ. The chain's CDR3 is CASSPGQNTGELFF. The CDR3 DNA sequence: TGCGCCAGCAGCCCGGGACAGAACACCGGGGAGCTGTTTTTT.